The rows below give T cell receptor beta chains drawn from one sample of a study of T cells in Graves' hyperthyroidism and ophthalmopathy. TCRdb fed the multiplex PCR reads into MiXCR, producing one record per CDR3 protein. In the table there are about 110,000 distinct CDR3 sequences, 16% of which are singletons. Source material: blood. These TCRs come from a woman aged 45-65 years with Graves' hyperthyroidism. Each CDR3 is given with its conserved first and last residue. Each record gives: clone size, J gene, CDR3 length, D gene, V gene, CDR3 DNA, CDR3 protein. The D gene is left open where the match is weak. For some rows the clone size is stated as once, few or many, or as a class when expanded; others skip it.

many,TRBJ2-3,15,NA,TRBV19,TGTGCCAGTAGTATGTATGGGGCTTCCACAGATACGCAGTATTTT,CASSMYGASTDTQYF
NA,TRBJ2-1,14,TRBD2,TRBV11-2,TGTGCCAGCAGCTCCCAGGGGACTAGCCATGAGCAGTTCTTC,CASSSQGTSHEQFF
NA,TRBJ2-3,17,TRBD2,TRBV11-2,TGTGCCAGCAGCCCCGGGACTAGCGGGAGGAACGCAGATACGCAGTATTTT,CASSPGTSGRNADTQYF
many,TRBJ2-2,15,NA,TRBV28,TGTGCCAGCTCTCAGAGGCGGTGGGACACCGGGGAGCTGTTTTTT,CASSQRRWDTGELFF
few,TRBJ2-7,16,NA,TRBV20-1,TGCAGTGCTAGAGATGACGGGACACAACACTCCTACGAGCAGTACTTC,CSARDDGTQHSYEQYF
many,TRBJ2-3,16,TRBD2,TRBV2,TGTGCCAGCAGTGACTCTGGGACTAGCGGATCAGATACGCAGTATTTT,CASSDSGTSGSDTQYF
NA,TRBJ2-4,20,TRBD2,TRBV9,TGTGCCAGCACCATTCCAACCACACAGGGGACTAGCGGGAGATGGAACATTCAGTACTTC,CASTIPTTQGTSGRWNIQYF
many,TRBJ1-2,15,TRBD1,TRBV12-3/TRBV12-4,TGTGCCAGCAGTTTAGGACAGGGGTTCAACTATGGCTACACCTTC,CASSLGQGFNYGYTF
few,TRBJ2-5,13,NA,TRBV20-1,TGCAGTGCTAGAGCCGGGAGCCAAGAGACCCAGTACTTC,CSARAGSQETQYF
many,TRBJ2-1,12,NA,TRBV18,TGTGCCAGCTCACCAATTCGAGGGGAGCAGTTCTTC,CASSPIRGEQFF
many,TRBJ1-1,13,NA,TRBV12-3/TRBV12-4,TGTGCCAGCAGTTTAATGCAGAGGGGAGAAGCTTTCTTT,CASSLMQRGEAFF
many,TRBJ1-2,12,NA,TRBV6-1,TGTGCCAGCAGTGAATTGGCCTATGGCTACACCTTC,CASSELAYGYTF
many,TRBJ2-2,15,NA,TRBV2,TGTGCCAGCAGTGGGACAGTTACGAACACCGGGGAGCTGTTTTTT,CASSGTVTNTGELFF
many,TRBJ2-6,17,TRBD1,TRBV19,TGTGCCAGTAGCGCCGGGACAGGGACTACTGGGGCCAACGTCCTGACTTTC,CASSAGTGTTGANVLTF
many,TRBJ2-1,14,NA,TRBV5-1,TGCGCCAGCAGCGCCGCTAGCTCCTACAATGAGCAGTTCTTC,CASSAASSYNEQFF
many,TRBJ2-5,15,TRBD2,TRBV11-1,TGTGCCAGCAGCTTAGGGGGGGGAAGACGAGAGACCCAGTACTTC,CASSLGGGRRETQYF
many,TRBJ2-1,16,TRBD1,TRBV7-9,TGTGCCAGCAGCTTATCTCCGGGACAGGGAGGCAATGAGCAGTTCTTC,CASSLSPGQGGNEQFF
many,TRBJ2-5,17,NA,TRBV5-8,TGTGCCAGCAGCGAAGGTCGGACAGCGTTCCTCCAAGAGACCCAGTACTTC,CASSEGRTAFLQETQYF
many,TRBJ2-1,15,NA,TRBV5-1,TGCGCCAGCAGCAGCGCCTCGGGGACTCGCAATGAGCAGTTCTTC,CASSSASGTRNEQFF
many,TRBJ2-7,15,NA,TRBV27,TGTGTCAGCAGTTTCAGGGGCCCTAGCTCCTACGAGCAGTACTTC,CVSSFRGPSSYEQYF
many,TRBJ2-1,15,TRBD2,TRBV7-9,TGTGCCAGCAGCTTAGCCGCGGGAGGGAACAATGAGCAGTTCTTC,CASSLAAGGNNEQFF
NA,TRBJ2-7,16,TRBD1,TRBV28,TGTGCCAGCAGTTCACAAGGGACAGGTGAATATTCCGAGCAGTACTTC,CASSSQGTGEYSEQYF